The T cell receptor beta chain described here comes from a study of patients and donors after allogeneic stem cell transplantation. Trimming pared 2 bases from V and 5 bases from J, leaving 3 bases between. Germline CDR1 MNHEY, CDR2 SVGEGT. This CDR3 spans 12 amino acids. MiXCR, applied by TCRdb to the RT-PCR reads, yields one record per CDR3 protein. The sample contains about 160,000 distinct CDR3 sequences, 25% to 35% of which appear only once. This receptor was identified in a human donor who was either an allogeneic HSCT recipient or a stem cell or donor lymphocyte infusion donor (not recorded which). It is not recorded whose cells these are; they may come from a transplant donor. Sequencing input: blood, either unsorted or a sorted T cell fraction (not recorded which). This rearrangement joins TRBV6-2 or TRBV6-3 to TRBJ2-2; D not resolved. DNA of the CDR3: TGTGCCAGCAGTTACGCGACCGGGGAGCTGTTTTTT. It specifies CASSYATGELFF.